Sequencing of this TCR beta chain was carried out in a study of cytotoxic CD8 clonotypes in ibrutinib-treated CLL (dated by TCRdb to the early 2020s). Turning to the overall study: The cohort was composed of around twelve relapsed/refractory and roughly 16 treatment-naive patients; IGHV unmutated status was identified in some 17 patients. Every sample from remission and from progressive disease was obtained while the patients were still on ibrutinib. Cryopreserved peripheral blood mononuclear cells were obtained prior to treatment, at the time of response, and at either disease progression or sustained remission. Of the roughly 79 people in the trial, about 25 had longitudinal samples available. The response samples were drawn at a median of roughly twelve months into treatment, with a range of about 6 to 36 months. An average of 255,043 productive templates and some 99,000 productive rearrangements was obtained per sample. Partial responses were observed in 24 patients and complete responses in 2; after a median follow-up of 68 months, remission was maintained in around 14 patients and progression was observed in about twelve.

The goal of deep resolution MiSeq sequencing was a depth between 1 in 1 million and 1 in 200,000 T cells, and coverage averaged 10x per clonotype. The immunoSEQ hsTCRB Kit was used to generate TCR beta libraries. Per the authors' processing: Data were analyzed with ImmunoSEQ Data Assistant and ImmunoSEQ Analyzer, with V, D and J genes assigned per IMGT definitions. Clonality, which ranges from 0 to 1, was calculated as one minus the normalized Shannon entropy of productive rearrangement frequencies. Only overrepresented clonotypes making up at least 0.05% of the repertoire of each patient were included in the public clonotype analysis. About twelve age-matched healthy donor repertoires from immuneACCESS were used as controls for clonality. The clones in this table, taken by TCRdb from immuneACCESS, are in-frame only. Not every clone is retained; where verified, under half of the shortfall comes from an unresolved V gene, and the cause of the rest is unknown. V, J and clone size are those of that table, while D and trimming were read from the DNA. Counted in this sample were some 140,000 clones; roughly 90% of them appeared once. The top ten clonotypes cover approximately 10% of the sample.

Trimming removed 7 bases from V and 4 bases from J, leaving 20 bases between the germline ends. The germline V gene gives CDR1 as SNHLY and CDR2 as FYNNEI. The CDR3 sequence holds 16 residues, the cysteine and phenylalanine included. Just the 48-base CDR3 DNA is kept, in frame starting at base 1. What the authors observed across the whole study: Public clonotypes were rare and either shrank or stayed stable during treatment, and the rise in clonality at ibrutinib response reflected expansion of private clonotypes. An increase in clonality was observed at ibrutinib response, with clonality remaining stable during sustained remission and falling back toward baseline at progression. At baseline, clonality was higher than in age-matched healthy donors and showed a strong correlation with circulating CD8+ T-cell counts. Sampling times were not matched between patients in sustained remission and patients whose disease was progressing, and lymph node repertoires were not examined.

What the time point label conveys for this sample: roughly 12 months on ibrutinib. For TCR beta library preparation, 2 to 2.5 micrograms of genomic DNA were isolated from cryopreserved PBMCs. High-throughput TCR beta sequencing was performed on longitudinal blood samples from CLL patients receiving ibrutinib monotherapy. The patients took part in an open-label, single-center phase 2 trial of ibrutinib monotherapy. As to this clone: Its antigen is not yet known. No qualities accompany the bases; no much larger clone lies one base away.

Sequencing was performed on PBMCs, taken after 12 months of ibrutinib treatment. The sequence was collected from a human donor with chronic lymphocytic leukemia. The chain is made from TRBV2 and TRBJ1-5, with a tentative D gene TRBD1 over 6 matching bases. The CDR3 sequence is CASTQEGGRFNQPQHF. The sequence in DNA is TGTGCCAGCACTCAAGAAGGGGGGAGGTTTAATCAGCCCCAGCATTTT.